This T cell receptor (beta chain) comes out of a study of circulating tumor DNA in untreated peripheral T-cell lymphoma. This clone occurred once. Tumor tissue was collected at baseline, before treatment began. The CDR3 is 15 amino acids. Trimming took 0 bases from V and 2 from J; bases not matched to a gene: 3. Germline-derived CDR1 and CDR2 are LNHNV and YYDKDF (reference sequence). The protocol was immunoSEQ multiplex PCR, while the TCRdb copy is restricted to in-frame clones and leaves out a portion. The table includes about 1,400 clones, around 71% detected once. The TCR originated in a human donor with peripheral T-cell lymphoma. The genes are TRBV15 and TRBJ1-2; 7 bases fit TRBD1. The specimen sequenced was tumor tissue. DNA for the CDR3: TGTGCCACCAGCAGAGATTTGACAGGGAACTATGGCTACACCTTC. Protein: CATSRDLTGNYGYTF.